These 6 T cell receptor beta chains came from one sample sequenced in a study of naive and memory T cell subsets. Two oligonucleotides, mixed equimolar, formed the beta constant-region primer covering TRBC1 and TRBC2. Four rounds of PCR amplified the ligated cDNA using nested alpha and beta constant-region primers plus SP2. TCRdb itself ran the UMI-ligation and nested PCR reads through MiXCR, one entry per CDR3 protein. This repertoire shows about 120,000 distinct CDR3 sequences, 36% found once; its top ten account for approximately 0.87%. Sequenced input: central memory CD4+ T cells from blood. The receptors here all came from a human donor in good health.

The chain recombines TRBV20-1 with TRBJ2-7, with D perhaps TRBD2 (6 bases). There are 14 residues in the CDR3. Trimming cost V 6 bases and J 3 bases, with 18 bases left between them. CDR1 is DFQATT and CDR2 is SNEGSKA in the germline V gene (reference sequence). The CDR3 protein is CSAKEGGMDYEQYF. CDR3 in DNA: TGCAGTGCCAAGGAGGGTGGGATGGACTACGAGCAGTACTTC.

V usage is TRBV18 and J usage is TRBJ1-1; TRBD1 aligns across 7 bases. Germline lookup yields CDR1 KGHSH and CDR2 LQKENI. The CDR3 has 14 amino acids. After removal of 6 bases from V and 2 bases from J, the junction contained 6 bases not matched to a gene. CDR3 sequence: CASSQDRANTEAFF. The CDR3 bases are TGTGCCAGCTCGCAAGACAGGGCAAACACTGAAGCTTTCTTT.

The V and J genes are TRBV6-2 or TRBV6-3 and TRBJ1-1; D is possibly TRBD1 (5 bases). CDR1 is MNHEY, CDR2 SVGEGT, per germline. V lost 6 bases and J lost 8, with 19 bases in between. The CDR3 spans 14 residues. CDR3: CASSPLLRAGEAFF. The CDR3, as DNA: TGTGCCAGCAGCCCTCTTTTAAGGGCAGGGGAAGCTTTCTTT.

This clonotype was counted a few times. CDR3 residues: CASSIGTELYEQYF. The CDR3 DNA sequence: TGTGCCAGTAGTATCGGGACAGAGCTCTACGAGCAGTACTTC. The genes are TRBV19 and TRBJ2-7; 7 positions agree with TRBD1. Per germline, CDR1 LNHDA and CDR2 SQIVND (reference sequence). V gave up 3 bases and J gave up 3 bases; unmatched junction bases: 5. The CDR3 extends over 14 amino acids.

The rearrangement joins TRBV3-1 to TRBJ2-3; 8 bases map to TRBD2. The ends lost 8 bases at V and 1 base at J; junction bases unmatched: 8. This CDR3 is 15 amino acids long. CDR1 is LGHDT, CDR2 YNNKEL, per germline (reference sequence). The CDR3 reads CASLRAGVGTDTQYF. CDR3 DNA sequence: TGTGCCAGCCTAAGAGCGGGAGTCGGCACAGATACGCAGTATTTT.

V and J are TRBV20-1 and TRBJ2-1; 13 nucleotides match TRBD2. V was pared by 6 bases and J by 10 bases, with 12 bases of the junction left unmatched. Per germline, CDR1 DFQATT and CDR2 SNEGSKA (reference sequence). CDR3 length equals 15 residues. The CDR3 here is CSATRLAGGKGEQFF. CDR3 DNA sequence: TGCAGTGCGACTCGACTAGCGGGAGGTAAAGGCGAGCAGTTCTTC.